Here is one T cell receptor (beta chain) with its context. Its antigen is undetermined. An amount of RNA that ranged from roughly 0.45 to 1 ug was reverse transcribed with random hexamers. TCR beta CDR3 was amplified by immunoSEQ multiplex PCR. This amplification extended across 54 Vbeta and 13 Jbeta segments. Each CDR3 protein gets one entry after TCRdb re-called the immunoSEQ multiplex PCR reads with MiXCR. The sample shows approximately 150,000 distinct CDR3 sequences, under 95% of them seen only once. The sample belongs to a study of CD8 T cells in Susac syndrome. Study-level points and caveats: Regarding the TCR sequencing and HLA analysis, the study admitted that a relatively small number of individuals were involved.

Sequencing of TCR beta was undertaken in CD8+ and CD4+ T cells derived from blood. It was negative isolation that provided the CD8+ and CD4+ T cells, whereas TEMRA cells were enriched by FACS. The germline V gene encodes CDR1 GTSNPN and CDR2 SVGIG (reference sequence). This CDR3 is 16 amino acids long. The junction had 13 bases not matched to a gene; V was cut back by 3 bases and J by 8 bases. The source is a human donor in good health. V and J are TRBV30 and TRBJ2-1; TRBD2 matches at 10 bases. Sequenced material: CD4+ T cells from PBMCs. CDR3 sequence reads: CAWRGGGLAGVYEQFF. The CDR3 DNA sequence: TGTGCCTGGAGAGGGGGGGGGCTAGCGGGAGTCTATGAGCAGTTCTTC.